Included here is one TCR beta chain sequence, with context. The PCR employed 60 Vbeta primers together with 13 Jbeta primers. Libraries were prepared by immunoSEQ multiplex PCR; TCRdb keeps only in-frame clonotypes and omits some of them. The sample holds approximately 54,000 clones, less than 85% seen once. The germline V gene has CDR1 MDHEN and CDR2 SYDVKM. The CDR3 covers 15 residues. V gave up 2 bases and J gave up 5 bases; unmatched junction bases: 9. This sample was included in a study of cytomegalovirus exposure and HLA in healthy donors. The clonotype originates from a woman aged 18-29 years in good health and CMV-seronegative. Material: PBMCs. The genes are TRBV28 and TRBJ2-7; 7 bases fit TRBD2. DNA for the CDR3: TGTGCCAGCAGTTTAACGGCGGGAGCAGGCGACGAGCAGTACTTC. It codes for CASSLTAGAGDEQYF.